The sequence of this T cell receptor beta chain was determined in a study of human T cells and chemical hapten exposure. Looking at the study overall: Diphenylcyclopropenone was administered weekly to the scalp of patients throughout the approximately 24-week study.

This clonotype was observed a handful of times. Time point in this sample: patch test 2, 6 weeks after DPC sensitization. The treatment here: therapeutic diphenylcyclopropenone sensitization with weekly scalp DPC. Non-pregnant alopecia patients aged 18 to 70, suitable for DPC therapy. Unique molecular identifiers were attached to individual cDNA molecules within the library. Study processing details: Counting gave a median of around 89,000 TCRs per sample, with values ranging from about 20,000 to 750,000. Each CDR3 protein is one row after TCRdb ran MiXCR on the RACE reads. These V and J calls derive from TCRdb rather than the authors' analysis. This table holds about 140,000 distinct CDR3 sequences, about an eighth found once. Sequenced material: whole blood, taken in connection with sensitization to the hapten diphenylcyclopropenone (DPC). The clonotype comes from a woman aged 45-59 years with alopecia areata. Some clones in this sample may be carry-over from other donors' samples.

CDR3 in DNA: TGTGCCAGCAGTCGGGCCAGGGTTGCCGTTGGATCACCCCTCCACTTT. Protein product: CASSRARVAVGSPLHF. This sequence joins TRBV6-5 and TRBJ1-6, with D maybe TRBD1 (5 bases). There are 16 residues in the CDR3. Deletions cut 5 bases from V and 10 bases from J, with 21 bases between. CDR1 and CDR2 from the germline V gene are MNHEY and SVGAGI.